The rows below give T cell receptor beta chains drawn from one sample of a study of cytomegalovirus exposure and HLA in healthy donors. Repertoires were generated with immunoSEQ multiplex PCR, while TCRdb's copy carries only in-frame clones and drops some. The data contain some 160,000 clones, less than 90% of them singletons. Source material: PBMCs. These receptors all stem from a man between 18 and 29 years old in good health and CMV-seronegative. CDR3s include the opening cysteine and the closing phenylalanine or tryptophan. D genes are given only for firm matches.

v_call: TRBV7-7
d_call: .
j_call: TRBJ2-3
cdr3_aa: CASSLGRTVSSTDTQYF

v_call: TRBV7-5
d_call: .
j_call: TRBJ1-6
cdr3_aa: CARSLGGPGHDNSPLHF

v_call: TRBV10-2
d_call: TRBD1
j_call: TRBJ1-1
cdr3_aa: CASAGTGNTEAFF

v_call: TRBV13
d_call: .
j_call: TRBJ2-1
cdr3_aa: CASSPRVTGPQGLDNEQFF

v_call: TRBV9
d_call: TRBD2
j_call: TRBJ2-7
cdr3_aa: CASSVGWLAGAYEQYF

v_call: TRBV27
d_call: TRBD1
j_call: TRBJ2-6
cdr3_aa: CASSLSGTGSFRGANVLTF

v_call: TRBV7-2
d_call: .
j_call: TRBJ2-2
cdr3_aa: CASSLARNTGELFF

v_call: TRBV19
d_call: TRBD1
j_call: TRBJ1-2
cdr3_aa: CASSLNRGYGYTF

v_call: TRBV5-1
d_call: TRBD2
j_call: TRBJ2-1
cdr3_aa: CASSSELSGRARNEQFF

v_call: TRBV5-5
d_call: .
j_call: TRBJ2-7
cdr3_aa: CASCAAGLGYEQYF

v_call: TRBV27
d_call: TRBD2
j_call: TRBJ2-3
cdr3_aa: CASSLVGRADTQYF

v_call: TRBV7-6
d_call: TRBD2
j_call: TRBJ2-7
cdr3_aa: CASSPHEAGELVEQYF

v_call: TRBV9
d_call: .
j_call: TRBJ2-7
cdr3_aa: CASSADEASGYEQYF

v_call: TRBV19
d_call: .
j_call: TRBJ1-6
cdr3_aa: CASSMVGGLSSYNSPLHF

v_call: TRBV6-1
d_call: .
j_call: TRBJ2-5
cdr3_aa: CASRGSGEETQYF

v_call: TRBV5-5
d_call: .
j_call: TRBJ2-1
cdr3_aa: CASSRLVLTDEQFF

v_call: TRBV6-1
d_call: TRBD1
j_call: TRBJ2-7
cdr3_aa: CASSDFQGARDEQYF

v_call: TRBV7-9
d_call: TRBD2
j_call: TRBJ2-2
cdr3_aa: CSSSLVTGGPGTGELFF

v_call: TRBV18
d_call: TRBD1
j_call: TRBJ2-7
cdr3_aa: CASSETGDLYYEQYF

v_call: TRBV30
d_call: .
j_call: TRBJ2-2
cdr3_aa: CAWQGGARVGELFF

v_call: TRBV11-2
d_call: .
j_call: TRBJ1-4
cdr3_aa: CASSPTFEFEKLFF

v_call: TRBV18
d_call: .
j_call: TRBJ2-2
cdr3_aa: CASSPVAQGPGELFF

v_call: TRBV28
d_call: TRBD1
j_call: TRBJ1-5
cdr3_aa: CAIQAGGQPQHF

v_call: TRBV29-1
d_call: TRBD1
j_call: TRBJ1-1
cdr3_aa: CSAWTGMNTEAFF

v_call: TRBV5-8
d_call: .
j_call: TRBJ2-1
cdr3_aa: CASSRGGLLSYNEQFF

v_call: TRBV28
d_call: TRBD1
j_call: TRBJ1-4
cdr3_aa: CASSLGGGSSNEKLFF

v_call: TRBV11-1
d_call: .
j_call: TRBJ1-3
cdr3_aa: CASTDTDKRRNTIYF

v_call: TRBV7-9
d_call: .
j_call: TRBJ2-6
cdr3_aa: CASVRTAAGKLGANVLTF

v_call: TRBV5-1
d_call: TRBD2
j_call: TRBJ2-7
cdr3_aa: CASSLERGWEQYF

v_call: TRBV4-1
d_call: .
j_call: TRBJ1-5
cdr3_aa: CASSQGRSGGQPQHF

v_call: TRBV6-6
d_call: .
j_call: TRBJ2-7
cdr3_aa: CASSYSIVNYEQYF